Sequencing of this T cell receptor beta chain was carried out in a study of human T cells and chemical hapten exposure. In the study overall: A patient group, mainly female, showed alopecia areata, totalis or universalis. General study points: While controls formed fewer of them, expanded TCRs formed significantly more large CDR3 similarity clusters.

Time point described: patch test 3, about 24 weeks after DPC sensitization. As for treatment: therapeutic diphenylcyclopropenone sensitization with weekly scalp DPC. The authors extracted total RNA from unfractionated whole blood. Drawing of blood took place ahead of applying each patch test. As concerns this clonotype: What it binds is unknown.

The library gave individual cDNA molecules unique molecular identifiers. MiXCR, applied by TCRdb to the RACE reads, yields one record per CDR3 protein. Of 30,000 to 50,000 distinct CDR3 sequences detected, 12% appear once; the ten largest clones hold around 2%. The CDR3 length is 16 residues. Germline CDR1 MDHEN, CDR2 SYDVKM. V shed 5 bases, J shed 4 bases, and the junction held 11 bases outside the gene matches. The V gene is TRBV28, the J gene TRBJ1-5, with 7 bases fitting TRBD1. The source of this sequence is a woman aged 40 to 50 with alopecia areata. Some clones in this sample may be carry-over from other donors' samples. The specimen was whole blood, collected in connection with sensitization to the hapten diphenylcyclopropenone (DPC). CDR3 region: CASSKTGTAFNQPQHF. The CDR3 DNA follows: TGTGCCAGCAGTAAAACCGGGACAGCGTTTAATCAGCCCCAGCATTTT. The full variable domain, completed using reference TRBV28 and TRBJ1-5, is DVKVTQSSRYLVKRTGEKVFLECVQDMDHENMFWYRQDPGLGLRLIYFSYDVKMKEKGDIPEGYSVSREKKERFSLILESASTNQTSMYLCASSKTGTAFNQPQHFGDGTRLSIL.